What follows are 29 T cell receptor beta chains derived from one specimen sequenced in a study of post-analysis software for immune sequencing data. Study-wide results and limits: Included in a set of about five TRBV segments more frequent in patients than controls were TRBV5-6, TRBV5-1 and TRBV20-1.

Every TCR beta cDNA library bore unique molecular identifiers. MiXCR, run by TCRdb on the PCR reads, gives a single entry per CDR3 protein. The table records 700,000 to 800,000 distinct CDR3 sequences, just under 30% of them present only once. Antigen specificity for these receptors is unknown. Sequenced sample: blood. Receptors originate from a girl aged 5-17 years with multiple sclerosis.

V gene TRBV6-2 or TRBV6-3 combines with J gene TRBJ2-5, with D possibly being TRBD1 or TRBD2 (6 bases each). The end of the DNA is better explained by TRBJ2-7, so the J call may be wrong. This CDR3 is 15 amino acids long. Germline values: CDR1 MNHEY, CDR2 SVGEGT. In DNA, the CDR3 is TGTGCCAGCAGTTACCGACAGGAGGGCCTTTTCGAGCAGTACTTC. Residues: CASSYRQEGLFEQYF.

This clonotype was counted only a few times. The genes are TRBV4-3 and TRBJ2-3; no definite D call. Germline V CDR1 and CDR2: LGHNA, YSLEER. V lost 0 bases, J lost 0 bases, and 7 bases lay in between. This CDR3 contains 15 residues. CDR3 sequence reads: CASSQDFRSTDTQYF. CDR3 coding DNA: TGCGCCAGCAGCCAAGATTTCCGCAGCACAGATACGCAGTATTTT.

This clonotype was counted between two and nine times. The chain has TRBV28 and TRBJ1-1; D not certain. Trimming cost V 5 bases and J 10 bases, with 14 bases left between them. There are 12 residues in the CDR3. CDR1 MDHEN and CDR2 SYDVKM come from the germline V gene. The CDR3 here is CASSPYTEIAFF. The CDR3 DNA reads TGTGCCAGCAGTCCCTACACTGAGATAGCTTTCTTT.

The chain employs TRBV6-2 or TRBV6-3 and TRBJ2-1, with TRBD2 matching over 12 bases. The CDR3 has 17 residues. Germline assignment: CDR1 MNHEY and CDR2 SVGEGT. J lost 6 bases, V lost 3 bases, and 9 bases had no gene match. CDR3 sequence (DNA): TGTGCCAGCAGTTATAGGGCTAGCGGGAGGGCCCCCAATGAGCAGTTCTTC. It specifies CASSYRASGRAPNEQFF.

In its sample, this clonotype was seen a few times. The chain employs TRBV24-1 and TRBJ2-1; 8 nucleotides align to TRBD1. CDR1 is KGHDR, CDR2 SFDVKD, per germline. V lost 4 bases to trimming and J lost 6 bases; unmatched junction nucleotides: 10. The CDR3 runs 16 residues. CDR3 coding DNA: TGTGCCACCAGTGAGGCTCAGGGGGCTGTGATCAATGAGCAGTTCTTC. Its protein product is CATSEAQGAVINEQFF.

This clonotype was seen a few times. The chain uses TRBV27 and TRBJ1-4, with 10 bases that match TRBD1. J gave up 6 bases and V 3 bases, and 4 bases lay outside the gene matches. Germline CDR1 reads MNHEY; CDR2 reads SMNVEV (reference sequence). There are 15 residues in the CDR3. This CDR3 reads CASSFRGQGDEKLFF. In nucleotides, the CDR3 is TGTGCCAGCAGTTTCCGAGGACAGGGGGATGAAAAACTGTTTTTT.

This clonotype was recorded a few times. The V and J genes are TRBV3-1 and TRBJ2-5, with D possibly being TRBD2 (6 bases). Germline values: CDR1 LGHDT, CDR2 YNNKEL (reference sequence). V was pared by 1 base and J by 3 bases, with 9 bases between. This CDR3 comprises 14 residues. In DNA, the CDR3 is TGTGCCAGCAGCCAAGGACTAGTTGAAGAGACCCAGTACTTC. This translates into CASSQGLVEETQYF.

The gene calls are TRBV11-2 and TRBJ2-5; weak D call: TRBD1 (5 bases). CDR1 is SGHAT and CDR2 is FQNNGV in the germline V gene. The CDR3 loop spans 14 amino acids. V dropped 4 bases and J dropped 1 base, with 10 bases sitting between them. The CDR3 spells CASSSAGFQETQYF. Here the CDR3 DNA reads TGTGCCAGCAGCTCGGCAGGGTTCCAAGAGACCCAGTACTTC.

The chain couples TRBV28 to TRBJ1-5, with TRBD1 matching over 7 bases. This CDR3 has 18 amino acids. Losses at the gene ends were 7 bases for V and 5 bases for J; bases not matched to a gene: 20. In germline, CDR1 is MDHEN, CDR2 SYDVKM. CDR3 sequence reads: CASIEKSATLRGHQPQHF. CDR3 in DNA: TGTGCCAGCATCGAGAAATCCGCGACATTAAGGGGGCATCAGCCCCAGCATTTT.

This clonotype was observed a few times. The chain couples TRBV7-2 to TRBJ2-1; D might be TRBD2 (6 bases). Trimming removed 2 bases at V and 9 bases at J, with 17 bases between. Germline V gene lookup returns CDR1 SGHTA and CDR2 FQGNSA. The CDR3 extends over 15 amino acids. The chain's CDR3 is CASSLLGAGRGEQFF. The CDR3 region has the DNA TGTGCCAGCAGCTTACTTGGGGCGGGACGGGGTGAGCAGTTCTTC.

The chain carries TRBV21-1 and TRBJ1-1. TRBV21-1 is an annotated pseudogene. The CDR3 totals 13 residues. The CDR3 region has the DNA TGTGCCAGCAGCGTACATGTGAACACTGAAGCTTTCTTT. It codes for CASSVHVNTEAFF.

This clonotype was seen only a few times. The chain links TRBV7-8 to TRBJ1-5; possible D gene TRBD1, 5 bases. The CDR3 runs 16 residues. The germline V gene encodes CDR1 SGHVS and CDR2 FQNEAQ. The ends were cut back, 6 bases at V and 3 bases at J, with 18 bases in the middle. The CDR3 bases are TGTGCCAGCAGTATCGACAGAGGGACTCTCAATCAGCCCCAGCATTTT. Translating it yields CASSIDRGTLNQPQHF.

This clonotype has only a few counts. The chain joins TRBV20-1 to TRBJ1-4; D might be TRBD1 (5 bases). The CDR3 consists of 14 residues. The V gene's germline CDR1 is DFQATT and CDR2 SNEGSKA (reference sequence). V dropped 3 bases and J dropped 5 bases, with 13 bases sitting between them. The chain's CDR3 is CSASPGLGNEKLFF. The CDR3 DNA reads as TGCAGTGCTAGCCCGGGACTGGGGAATGAAAAACTGTTTTTT.

The V and J genes are TRBV27 and TRBJ2-3; D not resolved. Trimming removed 4 bases from V and 0 bases from J, with 11 bases in between. Germline V gene data show CDR1 as MNHEY and CDR2 as SMNVEV (reference sequence). There are 15 residues in the CDR3. The CDR3 protein is CASSSLTLSTDTQYF. CDR3 in DNA: TGTGCCAGCAGTTCCCTCACTCTAAGCACAGATACGCAGTATTTT.

This sequence joins TRBV28 and TRBJ2-7, with 9 positions matching TRBD2. The junction had 9 bases not matched to a gene; V was cut back by 5 bases and J by 7 bases. Germline loops: CDR1 MDHEN, CDR2 SYDVKM. CDR3 length: 14 amino acids. The CDR3 region has the DNA TGTGCCAGCAGTGCGGGACTAGCCCTGCGGGAGCAGTACTTC. Protein: CASSAGLALREQYF.

This clonotype was seen more than once but under ten times. The chain couples TRBV12-5 to TRBJ1-2, with TRBD1 identical over 7 bases. The germline V gene encodes CDR1 LGHNT and CDR2 FRNRAP. Germline trimming cut 0 bases from V and 4 bases from J; bases unmatched to any gene: 5. The CDR3 is made up of 15 amino acids. In DNA, the CDR3 is TGTGCTAGTGGTTTGGTCCAGGACAGGCTCTATGGCTACACCTTC. Translated: CASGLVQDRLYGYTF.

In this sample, this clonotype turned up once. The chain uses TRBV6-6 and TRBJ2-1; possibly TRBD2 for D (6 bases). V lost 8 bases and J lost 6, with 14 bases in between. Germline loops: CDR1 MNHNY, CDR2 SVGAGI (reference sequence). The CDR3 extends over 13 amino acids. The CDR3 nucleotides read TGTGCCAGCGGTAGCGGACGATGCAATGAGCAGTTCTTC. Translated: CASGSGRCNEQFF.

This clonotype was seen a few times. The V gene is TRBV4-1, the J gene TRBJ1-4, with 11 bases fitting TRBD1. CDR3 size: 16 residues. V shed 3 bases, J shed 7 bases, and the junction held 7 bases outside the gene matches. CDR1 and CDR2 from the germline V gene are MGHRA and YSYEKL. The CDR3 sequence is CASSHTPGQGGEKLFF. The CDR3 DNA follows: TGCGCCAGCAGCCACACACCGGGACAGGGGGGTGAAAAACTGTTTTTT.

This clonotype was observed a few times. This chain connects TRBV20-1 to TRBJ2-7; 7 bases are a match to TRBD2. The CDR3 consists of 14 residues. Trimming took 1 base from V and 2 from J; bases not matched to a gene: 5. Germline values: CDR1 DFQATT, CDR2 SNEGSKA (reference sequence). CDR3 DNA: TGCAGTGCTAGAGGACTAGCAATAGCCTACGAGCAGTACTTC. Its protein is CSARGLAIAYEQYF.

The CDR3 region is CSASVSNPAETQYF. The CDR3 DNA sequence: TGCAGTGCCTCCGTCTCCAACCCTGCGGAGACCCAGTACTTC. The rearrangement links TRBV20-1 to TRBJ2-5; D ambiguous. Deletions cut 6 bases from V and 5 bases from J, with 19 bases between. Germline V lookup: CDR1 DFQATT, CDR2 SNEGSKA (reference sequence). This CDR3 region has 14 residues.

This clonotype was picked up a small number of times. The chain carries TRBV20-1 and TRBJ2-7; D gene ambiguous. Trimming removed 6 bases at V and 2 bases at J, with 20 bases between. The CDR3 has 15 amino acids. Germline CDR1 and CDR2: DFQATT and SNEGSKA (reference sequence). The CDR3 nucleotides are TGCAGTGCGCCGGAGTTGAAGGTCTCCCCCTACGAGCAGTACTTC. Amino acid sequence: CSAPELKVSPYEQYF.

The chain links TRBV7-9 to TRBJ2-3; possible D gene TRBD1, 5 bases. The germline CDR1 and CDR2 sequences are SEHNR and FQNEAQ (reference sequence). Trimming removed 3 bases at V and 6 bases at J, with 19 bases between. The CDR3 contains 16 residues. CDR3: CASSFAGSRRSDTQYF. For the CDR3, the DNA is TGTGCCAGCAGCTTCGCAGGGTCCCGTCGTTCGGATACGCAGTATTTT.

The V call is TRBV20-1, the J call TRBJ2-3, with 10 bases aligning to TRBD2. The germline V gene encodes CDR1 DFQATT and CDR2 SNEGSKA (reference sequence). Unmatched junction bases numbered 6, after V lost 6 bases and J lost 3 bases. The CDR3 has 14 amino acids. The chain's CDR3 is CSAPPSGSTDTQYF. The CDR3 DNA reads TGCAGTGCGCCGCCTAGCGGGAGTACAGATACGCAGTATTTT.

This clonotype was seen a handful of times. The CDR3 reads CSARGRGSNEQFF. The CDR3 DNA follows: TGCAGTGCTAGAGGGCGGGGGAGCAATGAGCAGTTCTTC. V is TRBV20-1 and J is TRBJ2-1, with TRBD2 matching 7 bases. From germline, CDR1 is DFQATT and CDR2 SNEGSKA (reference sequence). This CDR3 has 13 amino acids. J gave up 6 bases and V 1 base, and 3 bases lay outside the gene matches.

This clonotype has more than one count but fewer than ten. This rearrangement joins TRBV6-5 to TRBJ2-7; D gene uncertain. The CDR3 has 11 residues. The V gene's germline CDR1 is MNHEY and CDR2 SVGAGI. Trimming pared 7 bases from V and 9 bases from J, leaving 13 bases between. CDR3 bases: TGTGCCAGCACCGATGGGGTCCGGCAGTACTTC. Translating it yields CASTDGVRQYF.

A few counts support this clonotype. CDR3 region: CASSLGEREWQETQYF. Written as DNA, the CDR3 is TGTGCCAGCAGCTTAGGGGAGCGGGAGTGGCAAGAGACCCAGTACTTC. The chain recombines TRBV7-2 with TRBJ2-5, with 8 nucleotides matching TRBD2. Germline V lookup: CDR1 SGHTA, CDR2 FQGNSA. Unmatched junction bases numbered 6, after V lost 1 base and J lost 2 bases. The CDR3 is made up of 16 amino acids.

The chain is built from TRBV5-1 and TRBJ2-3; D unresolved. CDR1 is SGHRS and CDR2 is YFSETQ in the germline V gene. Between the trimmed V and J ends, which lost 1 base and 4 bases, there was a span of 10 bases. This CDR3 spans 14 amino acids. The CDR3 DNA reads TGCGCCAGCAGCTTGAGGCCTTCTTCAGATACGCAGTATTTT. Its translation: CASSLRPSSDTQYF.

V is TRBV29-1 and J is TRBJ1-2; TRBD1 matches at 12 bases. Germline CDR1 SQVTM, CDR2 ANQGSEA. CDR3 length: 16 amino acids. V gave up 5 bases and J gave up 7 bases; unmatched junction bases: 14. The DNA for the CDR3 is TGCAGCGTTCAGGGGGACAGGGGGCAGTCATCGTCTGGCTACACCTTC. As protein: CSVQGDRGQSSSGYTF.

This clonotype occurred a few times. This sequence joins TRBV7-2 and TRBJ2-7; 14 nucleotides line up with TRBD2. This CDR3 contains 17 residues. V dropped 2 bases and J dropped 4; count of bases not matched to a gene: 7. Germline V gene data show CDR1 as SGHTA and CDR2 as FQGNSA. CDR3: CASSLMTSGRAWYEQYF. The CDR3 DNA reads as TGTGCCAGCAGCTTAATGACTAGCGGGAGGGCCTGGTACGAGCAGTACTTC.